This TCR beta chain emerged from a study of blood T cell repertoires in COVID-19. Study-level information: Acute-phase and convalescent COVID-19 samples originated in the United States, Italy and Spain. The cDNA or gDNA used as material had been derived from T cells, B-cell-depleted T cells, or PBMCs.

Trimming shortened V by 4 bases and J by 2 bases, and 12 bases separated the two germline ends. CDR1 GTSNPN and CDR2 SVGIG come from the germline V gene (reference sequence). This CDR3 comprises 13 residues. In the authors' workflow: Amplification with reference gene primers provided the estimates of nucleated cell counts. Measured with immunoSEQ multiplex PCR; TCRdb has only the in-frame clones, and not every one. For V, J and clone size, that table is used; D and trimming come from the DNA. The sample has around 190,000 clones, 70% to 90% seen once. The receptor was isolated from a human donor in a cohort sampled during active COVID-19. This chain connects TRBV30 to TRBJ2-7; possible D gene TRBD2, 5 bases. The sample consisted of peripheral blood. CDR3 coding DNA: TGTGCCTGGAAGCACGGGGAACCCTACGAGCAGTACTTC. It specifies CAWKHGEPYEQYF.